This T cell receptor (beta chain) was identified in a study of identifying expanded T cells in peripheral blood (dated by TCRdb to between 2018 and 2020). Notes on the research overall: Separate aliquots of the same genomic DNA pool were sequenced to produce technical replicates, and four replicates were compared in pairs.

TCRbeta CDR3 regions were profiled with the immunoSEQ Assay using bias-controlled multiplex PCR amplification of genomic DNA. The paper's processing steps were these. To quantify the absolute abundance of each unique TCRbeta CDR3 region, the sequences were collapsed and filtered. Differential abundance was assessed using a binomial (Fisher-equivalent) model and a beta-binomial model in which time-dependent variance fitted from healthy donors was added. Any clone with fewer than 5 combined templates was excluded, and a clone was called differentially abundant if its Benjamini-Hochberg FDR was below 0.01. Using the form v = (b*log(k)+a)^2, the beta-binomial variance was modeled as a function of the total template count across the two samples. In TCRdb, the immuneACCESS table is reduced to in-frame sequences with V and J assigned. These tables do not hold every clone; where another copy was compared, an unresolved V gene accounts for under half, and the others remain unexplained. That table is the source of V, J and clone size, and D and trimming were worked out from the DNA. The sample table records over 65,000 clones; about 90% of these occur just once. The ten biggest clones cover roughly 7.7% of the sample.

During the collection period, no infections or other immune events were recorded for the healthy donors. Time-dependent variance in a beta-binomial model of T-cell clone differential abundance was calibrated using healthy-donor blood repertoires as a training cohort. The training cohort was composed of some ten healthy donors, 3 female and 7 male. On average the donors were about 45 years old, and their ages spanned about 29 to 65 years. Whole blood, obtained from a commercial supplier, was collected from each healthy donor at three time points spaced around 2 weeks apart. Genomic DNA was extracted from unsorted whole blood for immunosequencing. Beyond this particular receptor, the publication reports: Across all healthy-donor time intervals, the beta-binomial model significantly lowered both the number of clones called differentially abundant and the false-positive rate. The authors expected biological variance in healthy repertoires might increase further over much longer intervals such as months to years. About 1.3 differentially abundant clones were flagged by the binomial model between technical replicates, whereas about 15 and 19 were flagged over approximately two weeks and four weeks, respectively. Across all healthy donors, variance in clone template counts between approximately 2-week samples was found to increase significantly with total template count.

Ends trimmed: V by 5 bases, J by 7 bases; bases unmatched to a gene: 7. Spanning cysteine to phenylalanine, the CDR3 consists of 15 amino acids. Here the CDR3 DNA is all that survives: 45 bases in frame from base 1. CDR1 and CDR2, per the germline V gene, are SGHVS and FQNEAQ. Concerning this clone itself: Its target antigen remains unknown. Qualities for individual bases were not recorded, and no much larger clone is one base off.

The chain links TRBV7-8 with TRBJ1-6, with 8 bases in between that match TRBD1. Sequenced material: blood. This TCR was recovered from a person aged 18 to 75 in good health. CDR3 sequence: CASSPGQGPNSPLHF. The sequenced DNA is TGTGCCAGCAGCCCAGGACAGGGACCGAATTCACCCCTCCACTTT.